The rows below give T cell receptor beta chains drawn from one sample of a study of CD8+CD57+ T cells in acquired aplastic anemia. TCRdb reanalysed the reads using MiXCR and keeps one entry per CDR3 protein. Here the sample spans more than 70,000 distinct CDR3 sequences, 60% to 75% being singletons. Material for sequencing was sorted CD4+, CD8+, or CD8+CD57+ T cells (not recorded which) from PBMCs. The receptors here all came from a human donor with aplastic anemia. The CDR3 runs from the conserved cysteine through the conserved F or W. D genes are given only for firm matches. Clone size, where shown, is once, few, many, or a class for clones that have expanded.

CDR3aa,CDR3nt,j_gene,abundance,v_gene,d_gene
CASSSTSGSTYEQYF,TGTGCCAGCAGCTCGACTAGCGGGTCCACCTACGAGCAGTACTTC,TRBJ2-7,NA,TRBV7-6,TRBD2
CASSFVTETQYF,TGTGCCAGCAGTTTTGTTACGGAGACCCAGTACTTC,TRBJ2-5,NA,TRBV12-3/TRBV12-4,NA
CASSTGLSIAYEQYF,TGTGCCAGTAGTACGGGTCTCTCTATAGCCTACGAGCAGTACTTC,TRBJ2-7,NA,TRBV19,NA
CASSLAGMGEKLFF,TGTGCCAGCAGCTTGGCCGGGATGGGTGAAAAACTGTTTTTT,TRBJ1-4,NA,TRBV5-4,NA
CASKRDRAYEQYF,TGTGCCAGCAAAAGGGACCGAGCCTACGAGCAGTACTTC,TRBJ2-7,few,TRBV2,NA
CSVSGTGSSYEQYF,TGCAGCGTCTCCGGGACAGGGAGCTCCTACGAGCAGTACTTC,TRBJ2-7,NA,TRBV29-1,TRBD1
CASSLVSTEQFF,TGTGCCAGCAGCTTAGTTTCCACTGAGCAGTTCTTC,TRBJ2-1,NA,TRBV7-2,NA
CATGRDGTYEQYF,TGTGCCACCGGAAGGGACGGAACCTACGAGCAGTACTTC,TRBJ2-7,NA,TRBV24-1,NA
CASSHRGNNEQFF,TGTGCCAGCAGCCACAGGGGGAACAATGAGCAGTTCTTC,TRBJ2-1,NA,TRBV7-9,TRBD1
CATSRDIPGYEQYF,TGTGCCACCAGCAGAGATATACCAGGCTACGAGCAGTACTTC,TRBJ2-7,few,TRBV15,NA
CASSEVSEYNEQFF,TGTGCCAGCAGTGAAGTAAGTGAGTACAATGAGCAGTTCTTC,TRBJ2-1,NA,TRBV2,NA
CATREGAPSSYNEQFF,TGTGCCACCAGGGAGGGGGCGCCGAGCTCCTACAATGAGCAGTTCTTC,TRBJ2-1,NA,TRBV24-1,NA
CASSLVDDYEQYF,TGCGCCAGCAGCTTGGTAGATGACTACGAGCAGTACTTC,TRBJ2-7,NA,TRBV5-1,NA
CASSSDPYEQYF,TGTGCCAGCAGCTCCGACCCCTACGAGCAGTACTTC,TRBJ2-7,few,TRBV7-9,NA
CASSLERRNYGYTF,TGTGCCAGCAGCTTAGAAAGGCGTAACTATGGCTACACCTTC,TRBJ1-2,once,TRBV7-2,NA
CAISPTGTDSGNTIYF,TGTGCCATCAGTCCAACCGGGACAGACTCTGGAAACACCATATATTTT,TRBJ1-3,NA,TRBV10-3,TRBD1
CSASSSGYYEQYF,TGCAGTGCTAGTTCGTCAGGGTACTACGAGCAGTACTTC,TRBJ2-7,NA,TRBV20-1,NA
CAISGQGGQPQHF,TGTGCCATCAGTGGACAGGGAGGGCAGCCCCAGCATTTT,TRBJ1-5,NA,TRBV10-3,TRBD1
CASSPAVDPNTEAFF,TGTGCCAGCAGCCCAGCGGTAGATCCGAACACTGAAGCTTTCTTT,TRBJ1-1,once,TRBV7-6,NA
CASSSSGAYNEQFF,TGTGCCAGCAGTTCTAGCGGGGCCTACAATGAGCAGTTCTTC,TRBJ2-1,few,TRBV11-1,TRBD2
CASSDSSGGATDTQYF,TGTGCCAGCAGTGACTCTAGCGGGGGGGCTACAGATACGCAGTATTTT,TRBJ2-3,NA,TRBV6-4,TRBD2
CSALRDGGNYGYTF,TGCAGTGCGCTCCGAGACGGAGGGAACTATGGCTACACCTTC,TRBJ1-2,NA,TRBV20-1,NA
CASRTGATDTQYF,TGTGCCAGTAGAACAGGGGCGACAGATACGCAGTATTTT,TRBJ2-3,NA,TRBV19,TRBD1
CASSVDGASGNTIYF,TGTGCCAGCAGCGTAGATGGAGCTTCTGGAAACACCATATATTTT,TRBJ1-3,NA,TRBV9,NA
CASTSDEHEQYF,TGTGCCAGCACCTCGGACGAACACGAGCAGTACTTC,TRBJ2-7,NA,TRBV2,NA
CSAALGLTGELFF,TGCAGTGCTGCCCTAGGACTGACCGGGGAGCTGTTTTTT,TRBJ2-2,NA,TRBV20-1,NA
CASSPQGANYGYTF,TGTGCCAGCAGCCCCCAGGGTGCTAACTATGGCTACACCTTC,TRBJ1-2,NA,TRBV7-9,NA
CASSTGPGGYTF,TGTGCCAGTAGTACGGGACCAGGTGGCTACACCTTC,TRBJ1-2,NA,TRBV19,NA
CSAGGFNSPLHF,TGCAGTGCTGGGGGGTTCAATTCACCCCTCCACTTT,TRBJ1-6,NA,TRBV20-1,NA